Shown below are 15 T cell receptor beta chains from a single sample sequenced in a study of blood T cell repertoires in COVID-19. Generated by immunoSEQ multiplex PCR, the TCRdb table keeps only in-frame clones and is missing some. The table records 200,000 to 250,000 clones, roughly 88% of them present only once. Sequenced sample: peripheral blood. The receptors stem from a man older than 75 with acute or convalescent COVID-19.

V and J are TRBV18 and TRBJ2-3; 9 bases line up with TRBD2. Germline V gives CDR1 KGHSH, CDR2 LQKENI. J gave up 0 bases and V 3 bases, and 1 base lay outside the gene matches. The CDR3 has 15 residues. The CDR3 region is CASSPSGGSTDTQYF. The CDR3 nucleotides read TGTGCCAGCTCACCTAGCGGGGGAAGCACAGATACGCAGTATTTT.

This clone showed up just a few times. The rearrangement links TRBV12-3 or TRBV12-4 to TRBJ1-6; 7 nucleotides line up with TRBD1. With 5 bases clipped from V and 7 bases from J, the junction kept 2 bases outside the gene matches. This CDR3 region has 13 residues. The CDR3 protein is CASSGGQNSPLHF. CDR3 nucleotide sequence: TGTGCCAGCAGTGGGGGACAGAATTCACCCCTCCACTTT.

The genes are TRBV2 and TRBJ1-5; 7 bases are shared with TRBD1. The CDR3 spans 14 residues. V was pared by 0 bases and J by 6 bases, with 2 bases of the junction left unmatched. Germline V lookup: CDR1 SNHLY, CDR2 FYNNEI. The CDR3, as DNA: TGTGCCAGCAGTGAAGCGGCAGGGGGTCAGCCCCAGCATTTT. Its protein is CASSEAAGGQPQHF.

In regard to this clone: An end of the junction does not agree with germline; a read error may underlie this. The chain couples TRBV5-1 to TRBJ1-1, with TRBD1 identical over 7 bases. This CDR3 comprises 14 residues. Germline CDR1 reads SGHRS; CDR2 reads YFSETQ. The CDR3 loop is CASRLGQSDTEAFF. The CDR3 DNA reads TGCGCCAGCAGGTTGGGACAGTCCGACACTGAAGCTTTCTTT.

The V gene is TRBV28, the J gene TRBJ1-6, with TRBD1 matching over 11 bases. The ends lost 3 bases at V and 8 bases at J; junction bases unmatched: 3. CDR1 and CDR2 from the germline V gene are MDHEN and SYDVKM. This CDR3 contains 15 residues. CDR3 coding DNA: TGTGCCAGCAGTTTTTTGGGACAGGGGGATTCACCCCTCCACTTT. This sequence encodes CASSFLGQGDSPLHF.

The rearrangement uses TRBV10-3 and TRBJ2-2; D is uncertain. V was shortened by 9 bases and J by 0 bases, with 5 bases between the two germline ends. CDR1 ENHRY and CDR2 SYGVKD come from the germline V gene. The CDR3 covers 12 residues. The CDR3 sequence is CAISTNTGELFF. In DNA form, the CDR3 reads TGTGCCATTTCCACGAACACCGGGGAGCTGTTTTTT.

The chain couples TRBV19 to TRBJ1-2, with D tentatively TRBD1 (6 bases). The CDR3 is made up of 12 amino acids. Trimming removed 5 bases at V and 8 bases at J, with 12 bases between. Germline loops: CDR1 LNHDA, CDR2 SQIVND (reference sequence). The CDR3 region is CASSPVRGGYTF. The CDR3 DNA follows: TGTGCCAGTAGTCCAGTCAGGGGAGGCTACACCTTC.

This sequence joins TRBV5-1 and TRBJ1-2, with D possibly matching TRBD1 (6 bases). The V end was cut by 3 bases, the J end by 1 base, with 10 bases between. Per germline, CDR1 SGHRS and CDR2 YFSETQ. There are 14 residues in the CDR3. CDR3 DNA sequence: TGCGCCAGCAGCTCGACAGGAGATAACTATGGCTACACCTTC. Amino acids: CASSSTGDNYGYTF.

This clone has a handful of counts. V is TRBV3-1 (or the pseudogene TRBV3-2) and J is TRBJ2-1; 11 bases align to TRBD2. Germline loops: CDR1 LGHDT, CDR2 YNNKEL (reference sequence). V shed 4 bases and J 3 bases; nucleotides not matched to a gene: 5. There are 16 residues in the CDR3. CDR3 sequence reads: CASSLLAGGGYNEQFF. CDR3 coding DNA: TGTGCCAGCAGCCTCCTAGCGGGAGGCGGCTACAATGAGCAGTTCTTC.

The chain links TRBV6-2 or TRBV6-3 to TRBJ1-1; D perhaps matches TRBD1 (5 bases). Trimming cost V 5 bases and J 3 bases, with 19 bases left between them. The CDR3 is 16 residues long. CDR1 and CDR2 (germline): MNHEY, SVGEGT. CDR3 sequence reads: CASSGGSDNRDTEAFF. In DNA, the CDR3 is TGTGCCAGCAGTGGGGGGAGTGATAATCGCGACACTGAAGCTTTCTTT.

J is TRBJ1-2 and V is TRBV18, with 7 nucleotides matching TRBD1. The CDR3 consists of 13 residues. J was trimmed by 6 bases and V by 3 bases; bases with no gene match: 4. From germline, CDR1 is KGHSH and CDR2 LQKENI. CDR3 loop: CASSPQGGNGYTF. The DNA for the CDR3 is TGTGCCAGCTCACCCCAGGGGGGAAATGGCTACACCTTC.

J is TRBJ1-1 and V is TRBV3-1 (or the pseudogene TRBV3-2); D possibly corresponds to TRBD1 (5 bases). V dropped 4 bases and J dropped 6 bases, with 15 bases sitting between them. The CDR3 loop spans 14 amino acids. Germline V gives CDR1 LGHDT, CDR2 YNNKEL (reference sequence). The CDR3 bases are TGTGCCAGCAGCCCCTCTGGGCAGGGTTCTGAAGCTTTCTTT. Its protein is CASSPSGQGSEAFF.

DNA for the CDR3: TGTGCCAGCAGTTATCCGGGGAAGGCAGATACGCAGTATTTT. The encoded protein is CASSYPGKADTQYF. The chain carries TRBV6-1 and TRBJ2-3; D possibly corresponds to TRBD2 (5 bases). Trimming removed 5 bases at V and 4 bases at J, with 13 bases between. This CDR3 is 14 amino acids long. Germline lookup yields CDR1 MNHNS and CDR2 SASEGT.

The genes are TRBV29-1 and TRBJ2-1; TRBD2 matches at 11 bases. Trimming at V came to 7 bases and at J to 8 bases, leaving 4 bases not matched to a gene. Germline V CDR1 and CDR2: SQVTM, ANQGSEA. The CDR3 is made up of 12 amino acids. This CDR3 is CSGTSGSDEQFF. The CDR3 DNA follows: TGCAGCGGTACTAGCGGGAGTGATGAGCAGTTCTTC.

This chain links TRBV19 with TRBJ2-1; 8 bases are a match to TRBD2. Germline CDR1 LNHDA, CDR2 SQIVND (reference sequence). Losses at the gene ends were 6 bases for V and 6 bases for J; bases not matched to a gene: 7. This CDR3 is built from 14 residues. CDR3: CASSPGLAGNEQFF. CDR3 DNA sequence: TGTGCCAGTAGCCCCGGACTAGCAGGCAATGAGCAGTTCTTC.